The clone carrying this T cell receptor (beta chain) was picked up a small number of times. Its antigen remains unknown. This specimen belongs to a study of CD8 T cells in ankylosing spondylitis. TCRdb reprocessed the 5' RACE reads with MiXCR, giving one entry per CDR3 protein. The data hold approximately 540,000 distinct CDR3 sequences, with roughly 13% observed a single time. The study's findings and limits: There was a TCR beta motif, made of fewer than 10 highly homologous variants, that appeared characteristic of ankylosing spondylitis blood.

V lost 1 base, J lost 7 bases, and 5 bases stayed unmatched. This CDR3 is built from 14 residues. CDR1 and CDR2 from the germline V gene are DFQATT and SNEGSKA (reference sequence). The clonotype originates from a male donor with ankylosing spondylitis. The rearrangement links TRBV20-1 to TRBJ2-3; 10 positions match TRBD1. The specimen sequenced was blood, either unsorted or a sorted T cell fraction (not recorded which). CDR3 DNA sequence: TGCAGTGCTAGAGGGCGACAGGGGGCGAATACGCAGTATTTT. Residues: CSARGRQGANTQYF.